These 12 T cell receptor beta chains were sequenced from one sample in a study of metastatic and nonmetastatic thyroid tumors. Ahead of thyroid surgery, no patient had received treatment of any kind. TCRdb reprocessed the PCR reads using MiXCR. This table has about 4,900 clones, 34% appearing once. What was sequenced was adjacent normal tissue. The receptors come from a male donor with papillary thyroid cancer or a benign thyroid nodule (not recorded which). Some clones in this sample may be carry-over from other donors' samples.

This clone counts as medium-sized. The gene calls are TRBV18 and TRBJ1-3, with unresolved D. This CDR3 has 14 residues. Trimming cost V 6 bases and J 0 bases, with 9 bases left between them. The germline V gene encodes CDR1 KGHSH and CDR2 LQKENI. The CDR3 loop is CASSSSDSGNTIYF. As DNA, the CDR3 is TGTGCCAGCTCCTCATCCGACTCTGGAAACACCATATATTTT. Drawing the rest from reference TRBV18 and TRBJ1-3, the complete variable domain is NAGVMQNPRHLVRRRGQEARLRCSPMKGHSHVYWYRQLPEEGLKFMVYLQKENIIDESGMPKERFSAEFPKEGPSILRIQQVVRGDSAAYFCASSSSDSGNTIYFGEGSWLTVV.

The gene calls are TRBV6-1 and TRBJ1-2; no firm D call. Germline loops: CDR1 MNHNS, CDR2 SASEGT. The CDR3 extends over 15 amino acids. V was pared by 7 bases and J by 3 bases, with 18 bases between. The CDR3: CASTWADSTDYGYTF. The CDR3 region has the DNA TGTGCCAGCACATGGGCAGACTCCACCGACTATGGCTACACCTTC.

This clone was counted a few times. Compared with germline, one end of the junction differs, possibly owing to a read error. CDR3 sequence: CASSLPGQGNTEALF. CDR3 DNA sequence: TGTGCCAGCAGTTTACCGGGACAGGGGAACACTGAAGCTCTCTTT. The J gene is TRBJ1-1, the V gene TRBV27, with 10 bases fitting TRBD1. The CDR3 totals 15 residues. Germline CDR1 reads MNHEY; CDR2 reads SMNVEV (reference sequence).

The chain employs TRBV20-1 and TRBJ1-4, with D possibly TRBD1 on 5 matching bases. Germline V gene lookup returns CDR1 DFQATT and CDR2 SNEGSKA (reference sequence). V shed 5 bases and J shed 7 bases, with 17 bases lying between them. The CDR3 is made up of 14 amino acids. The CDR3 DNA is TGCAGTGCTCCCCTCTGGCAGGGAGGTGAAAAACTGTTTTTT. Amino acid sequence: CSAPLWQGGEKLFF.

The gene calls are TRBV5-1 and TRBJ1-2, with D unresolved. V lost 7 bases to trimming and J lost 8 bases, with 12 bases between them. The CDR3 has 11 residues. In germline, CDR1 is SGHRS, CDR2 YFSETQ. The CDR3 loop reads CASWTNCGYTF. The CDR3, as DNA: TGCGCCAGCTGGACGAACTGCGGCTACACCTTC. The entire variable domain, with the rest obtained from reference TRBV5-1 and TRBJ1-2, is as follows: KAGVTQTPRYLIKTRGQQVTLSCSPISGHRSVSWYQQTPGQGLQFLFEYFSETQRNKGNFPGRFSGRQFSNSRSEMNVSTLELGDSALYLCASWTNCGYTFGSGTRLTVV.

This clone showed up many times. This chain uses TRBV5-4 with TRBJ1-1; maybe TRBD1 (5 bases). The germline CDR1 and CDR2 sequences are SGHNT and YYREEE (reference sequence). The germline V and J ends were trimmed by 4 bases and 6 bases, with 16 bases remaining between them. CDR3 length: 14 amino acids. The CDR3 DNA reads TGTGCCAGCAGCCCCGGTGGGGCTTTGCCTGAAGCTTTCTTT. Translation gives CASSPGGALPEAFF.

In the case of this clone: At one end, the junction sequence differs from germline, possibly due to a read error. The gene calls are TRBV5-1 and TRBJ1-6; a weak D match, TRBD1 (6 bases). This CDR3 contains 15 residues. The germline CDR1 and CDR2 sequences are SGHRS and YFSETQ. CDR3 nucleotides: TGCGCCAGCAGCCCCGACCAGGGGATAAATTCACCCCTCCGCTTT. Its protein product is CASSPDQGINSPLRF.

The genes are TRBV5-1 and TRBJ2-7; TRBD2 matches at 9 bases. V lost 4 bases, J lost 3 bases, and 8 bases stayed unmatched. CDR3 length: 15 residues. Germline V lookup: CDR1 SGHRS, CDR2 YFSETQ. CDR3 DNA: TGCGCCAGCAGCGCAGCGGGGGGCCTCTTCTACGAGCAGTACTTC. Translation gives CASSAAGGLFYEQYF.

This chain connects TRBV15 to TRBJ2-7; D gene uncertain. The V and J ends lost 0 bases and 2 bases respectively, with 8 bases between them. CDR3 length equals 14 residues. Germline CDR1 reads LNHNV; CDR2 reads YYDKDF (reference sequence). CDR3 residues: CATSRDLSPYEQYF. CDR3 DNA: TGTGCCACCAGCAGAGATTTGAGTCCCTACGAGCAGTACTTC.

The chain recombines TRBV20-1 with TRBJ2-1; 13 bases are a match to TRBD2. V lost 1 base and J lost 10; bases outside the gene matches: 4. The germline V gene has CDR1 DFQATT and CDR2 SNEGSKA (reference sequence). CDR3 length: 14 amino acids. The CDR3 loop reads CSARGTSGRAEQFF. Here the CDR3 DNA reads TGCAGTGCTAGAGGGACTAGCGGGAGAGCAGAGCAGTTCTTC.

A few counts support this clone. The chain couples TRBV6-5 to TRBJ1-6; D is undetermined. This CDR3 has 13 residues. Trimming pared 0 bases from V and 7 bases from J, leaving 4 bases between. Germline V CDR1 and CDR2: MNHEY, SVGAGI. CDR3 loop: CASSYSLNSPLHF. The CDR3 nucleotides read TGTGCCAGCAGTTACTCTTTAAATTCACCCCTCCACTTT.

CDR3 protein: CAWSWGPGEPQHF. CDR3 bases: TGTGCCTGGAGTTGGGGACCGGGAGAGCCCCAGCATTTT. J is TRBJ1-5 and V is TRBV30; D is perhaps TRBD1 (5 bases). V was pared by 2 bases and J by 8 bases, with 13 bases between. This CDR3 is built from 13 residues. CDR1 and CDR2 from the germline V gene are GTSNPN and SVGIG (reference sequence).